This TCR beta chain derives from a study of Ad26.COV2.S vaccination and SARS-CoV-2 variants (dated by TCRdb to about 2021). The study in broad terms: Donors in the vaccine arm were drawn from COV1001, a multicentre, randomized, double-blind, placebo-controlled phase I-IIa trial testing Ad26.COV2.S in healthy adults. The specificity and breadth of SARS-CoV-2-reactive T cell receptors after Ad26.COV2.S vaccination were assessed by TCRbeta repertoire sequencing. Trial participants were randomized into five groups of five: low-dose or high-dose Ad26.COV2.S given once or twice, or placebo on both occasions. Blinding of investigators to trial group allocation was maintained during experiments and outcome assessment. Ad26.COV2.S was given intramuscularly at 5x10^10 or 1x10^11 viral particles, as a single shot or as two shots 56 days apart. A total of approximately 32 samples were included in the TCR-sequenced set, comprising roughly 19 Ad26.COV2.S vaccine recipients, 5 placebo recipients and 8 SARS-CoV-2 convalescent individuals.

From its cysteine to its phenylalanine, the CDR3 spans 15 amino acids. Of the read, only the CDR3 DNA is kept; its 45 bases are in frame from base 1. CDR1 and CDR2, per the germline V gene (reference sequence), are LNHDA and SQIVND. Unmatched junction bases come to 7, with V trimmed by 5 bases and J by 5 bases. The immunoSEQ Assay was the method used to sequence TCRbeta CDR3 regions. After extraction, genomic DNA underwent amplification by bias-controlled multiplex PCR, followed by high-throughput sequencing. The study's own analysis went as follows. Collapsing and filtering of sequences were performed to quantify the absolute abundance of each unique TCRbeta CDR3 region. Usable DNA was measured by amplifying reference genes present in all nucleated cells, and TCRbeta template counts were normalized to that usable DNA to estimate T cell fraction. Repertoire TCRs were annotated as SARS-CoV-2-specific when V gene, CDR3 amino acid sequence and J gene were exactly matched to a known reactive TCR set. The reference SARS-CoV-2 TCR set came from MIRA and was filtered for enrichment in COVID-19-positive ImmuneCODE repertoires, removing public or cross-reactive TCRs. Based on the MIRA antigens, annotated TCRs were further analysed at the level of specific ORF or position within ORF. Breadth was defined as the number of annotated unique rearrangements divided by the total number of unique productive rearrangements, and depth was defined as the summed frequency of the annotated unique rearrangements. Two-sided Wilcoxon rank-sum tests were used to compare TCR breadth between groups. This immuneACCESS table, as held by TCRdb, lists in-frame sequences with V and J called but not all clones. Of the missing ones, under half trace to an unresolved V gene in checked studies; the others have no known cause. The V and J calls and clone size were taken over from that table, and D and trimming were inferred from the DNA. Present in this sample are 200,000 to 250,000 clones, over 75% of which were seen just once. The ten largest clones capture about 10% of the sample.

Results and caveats for the whole study, not just this receptor: After vaccination, spike-specific CD8+ and CD4+ T cell responses were reported to show substantial breadth. Higher spike-specific TCR breadth was observed in Ad26.COV2.S recipients than in placebo recipients (P = 0.0014). According to the authors, total T cell responses may have been underestimated by the TCR breadth and depth analyses. The study was not powered for comparison of responses between vaccine doses or regimens. Non-spike TCR breadth was comparable between vaccine and placebo recipients, consistent with the vaccine containing only spike.

Concerning this clone: This clone's antigen is unknown. No qualities accompany the bases; no much larger clone lies one base away.

Interpreted using the paper, the treatment or condition label stands for: roughly 20 received Ad26.COV2.S at low or high dose, single or two shots; a few received placebo; per-sample allocation not given. Repertoires of vaccine and placebo recipients were sequenced from samples collected on day 63 after the first injection. Between 29 July and 7 August 2020, Cohort 1b enrolled 25 adults aged 18-55 years at one site in Boston, USA. Ad26.COV2.S was a replication-incompetent adenovirus type 26 vector expressing a prefusion-stabilized SARS-CoV-2 spike protein from the original Wuhan strain. The sequences come from peripheral blood, collected in a trial of Ad26.COV2.S vaccine versus placebo. The receptor chain draws on TRBV19 and TRBJ1-1; TRBD1 agrees with 11 junctional bases. The TCR was taken from a person between 18 and 60 years old who received the Ad26.COV2.S COVID-19 vaccine or a placebo. The CDR3 protein sequence reads: CASSVWTGGRTEAFF. In nucleotide form, the sequence is TGTGCCAGTAGTGTTTGGACAGGGGGCAGGACTGAAGCTTTCTTT.